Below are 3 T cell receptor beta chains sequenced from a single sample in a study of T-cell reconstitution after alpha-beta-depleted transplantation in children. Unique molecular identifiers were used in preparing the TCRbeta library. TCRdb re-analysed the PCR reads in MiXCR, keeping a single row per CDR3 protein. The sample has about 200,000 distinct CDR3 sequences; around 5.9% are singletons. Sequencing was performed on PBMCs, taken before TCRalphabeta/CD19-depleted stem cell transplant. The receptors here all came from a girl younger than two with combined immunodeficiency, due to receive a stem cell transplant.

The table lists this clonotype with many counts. CDR3: CSAGRLASSYNEQFF. The CDR3 DNA reads TGCAGTGCTGGACGACTAGCGAGTTCCTACAATGAGCAGTTCTTC. The rearrangement links TRBV20-1 to TRBJ2-1; TRBD2 matches at 8 bases. Germline CDR1 DFQATT, CDR2 SNEGSKA (reference sequence). Trimming at V came to 5 bases and at J to 1 base, leaving 7 bases not matched to a gene. This CDR3 has 15 residues.

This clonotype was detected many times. The CDR3 coding sequence is TGTGCCAGCAGTTCAGGGACAGGGGGTATGAATGAGCAGTTCTTC. Translation gives CASSSGTGGMNEQFF. V usage is TRBV27 and J usage is TRBJ2-1, with 11 positions matching TRBD1. The CDR3 has 15 amino acids. V dropped 4 bases and J dropped 7; count of bases not matched to a gene: 6. Germline V gives CDR1 MNHEY, CDR2 SMNVEV (reference sequence).

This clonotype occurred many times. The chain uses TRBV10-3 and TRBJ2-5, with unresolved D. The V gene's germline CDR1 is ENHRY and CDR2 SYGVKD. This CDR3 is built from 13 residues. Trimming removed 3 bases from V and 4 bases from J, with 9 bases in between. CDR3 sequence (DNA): TGTGCCATCAGTGATCAATCCTCAGAGACCCAGTACTTC. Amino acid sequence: CAISDQSSETQYF.